The table lists the clone carrying this T cell receptor (beta chain) with many counts. The target antigen is unknown. These data belong to a study of Graves' ophthalmopathy and Graves' hyperthyroidism. Study at large: The authors collected peripheral blood at initial diagnosis, before any treatment.

Overall study findings and caveats: The blood repertoire also included most expanded thyroid clonotypes above 0.001 frequency.

Looked up from germline, CDR1 is SGHAT and CDR2 is FQDESV (reference sequence). V lost 6 bases and J lost 0; bases outside the gene matches: 7. This CDR3 is built from 16 residues. Transcripts of RNA were the source for amplifying TCR beta CDR3 regions. First-round RT-PCR used HTBI primers; second-round multiplex PCR followed. MiXCR, run by TCRdb on the multiplex PCR reads, gives a single entry per CDR3 protein. The sample contains hundreds of thousands of distinct CDR3 sequences, 22% of which appear only once. Sequencing was carried out using peripheral blood. This chain uses TRBV11-1 with TRBJ1-1; TRBD1 aligns across 10 bases. The source of this sequence is a woman between 18 and 29 years old with stable Graves' hyperthyroidism. Some clones in this sample may be carry-over from other donors' samples. This chain's CDR3 is CASSYGTGVVNTEAFF. In nucleotides, the CDR3 is TGTGCCAGCAGTTACGGGACAGGGGTCGTGAACACTGAAGCTTTCTTT.